This T cell receptor beta chain stems from a study of cytomegalovirus exposure and HLA in healthy donors. Amplification used 60 Vbeta primers and 13 Jbeta primers. This table comes from immunoSEQ multiplex PCR, and its TCRdb copy is limited to in-frame clones, with some not included. This sample has about 120,000 clones, with 75% to 80% found just once. The TCR sequence derives from a woman under 40 in good health and CMV-seronegative. The material sequenced was PBMCs.

For the CDR3, the DNA is TGCGCCAGCAGCCAGCAAATTCCCGGGACTAGTCGGTTGACCCAGTACTTC. Translating it yields CASSQQIPGTSRLTQYF. J is TRBJ2-5 and V is TRBV4-1; TRBD2 agrees at 8 bases. The germline V gene has CDR1 MGHRA and CDR2 YSYEKL. Germline trimming cut 3 bases from V and 7 bases from J; bases unmatched to any gene: 16. CDR3 length: 17 amino acids.